These 30 T cell receptor beta chains were sequenced from one sample in a study of response to subunit inactivated influenza vaccine. TCRdb passed the RT-PCR reads through MiXCR, listing each CDR3 protein once. This repertoire shows hundreds of thousands of distinct CDR3 sequences, approximately 13% found once; its top ten account for 5.5% to 7%. The sequencing here drew on PBMCs from blood, taken less than 15 days before vaccination. All receptors come from a man in his forties or fifties who received an inactivated influenza vaccine.

This clonotype was seen a handful of times. This chain links TRBV9 with TRBJ1-6; TRBD1 matches at 8 bases. The CDR3 length is 15 residues. V shed 4 bases and J 7 bases; nucleotides not matched to a gene: 7. Per the germline V gene, CDR1 is SGDLS and CDR2 is YYNGEE. This CDR3 reads CASSHHRGYNSPLHF. CDR3 DNA sequence: TGTGCCAGCAGCCACCACAGGGGGTACAATTCACCCCTCCACTTT.

The chain has TRBV7-6 and TRBJ2-7; 8 bases fit TRBD1. This CDR3 is 15 amino acids long. Germline V gives CDR1 SGHVS, CDR2 FNYEAQ. V gave up 5 bases and J gave up 4 bases; unmatched junction bases: 10. The CDR3 DNA reads as TGTGCCAGCAGCCGAACAGGGACAGGAGAATACGAGCAGTACTTC. Amino acids: CASSRTGTGEYEQYF.

The rearrangement uses TRBV5-1 and TRBJ2-3, with D uncertain. The germline V gene has CDR1 SGHRS and CDR2 YFSETQ. The CDR3 runs 14 residues. The germline V and J ends were trimmed by 2 bases and 4 bases, with 11 bases remaining between them. CDR3: CASSFDHGPDTQYF. The CDR3 bases are TGCGCCAGCAGCTTTGATCATGGGCCAGATACGCAGTATTTT.

The chain couples TRBV5-6 to TRBJ2-7; 11 bases fit TRBD2. Germline CDR1 reads SGHDT; CDR2 reads YYEEEE. The V segment lost 5 bases and the J segment 2 bases; nucleotides outside the gene matches: 3. The CDR3 spans 14 residues. CDR3 coding DNA: TGTGCCAGCAGAACGGGACTAGCGGCCTACGAGCAGTACTTC. Translation gives CASRTGLAAYEQYF.

The rearrangement uses TRBV3-1 and TRBJ2-5, with D unresolved. The V and J ends lost 1 base and 2 bases respectively, with 5 bases between them. The germline V gene has CDR1 LGHDT and CDR2 YNNKEL (reference sequence). The CDR3 spans 13 residues. CDR3 nucleotides: TGTGCCAGCAGCCAAGTTACACAAGAGACCCAGTACTTC. Amino acids: CASSQVTQETQYF.

The CDR3, as DNA: TGCGCCAGCAGCTTGTATTGGGACGCATCCTACGAGCAGTACTTC. This gives the protein CASSLYWDASYEQYF. The chain carries TRBV5-1 and TRBJ2-7; either TRBD1 or TRBD2 may supply D (5 bases each). This CDR3 comprises 15 residues. Germline V gene lookup returns CDR1 SGHRS and CDR2 YFSETQ. Trimming shortened V by 1 base and J by 1 base, and 12 bases separated the two germline ends.

This chain connects TRBV11-2 to TRBJ2-5, with 9 bases matching TRBD2. CDR3 length: 18 residues. Per germline, CDR1 SGHAT and CDR2 FQNNGV. Unmatched junction bases numbered 13, after V lost 0 bases and J lost 5 bases. The CDR3 region has the DNA TGTGCCAGCAGCTTAGATAGAGGGACTAGCAGGCCCTGGGAGACCCAGTACTTC. Translation: CASSLDRGTSRPWETQYF.

V usage is TRBV20-1 and J usage is TRBJ1-1; D gene unclear. This CDR3 comprises 14 residues. Germline-derived CDR1 and CDR2 are DFQATT and SNEGSKA (reference sequence). The germline V and J ends were trimmed by 4 bases and 2 bases, with 14 bases remaining between them. The CDR3 reads CSAKGKAGNTEAFF. The CDR3 DNA reads as TGCAGTGCTAAGGGCAAGGCTGGAAACACTGAAGCTTTCTTT.

This chain links TRBV6-5 with TRBJ2-7, with D possibly matching TRBD2 (5 bases). Germline V gene lookup returns CDR1 MNHEY and CDR2 SVGAGI. The CDR3 contains 15 residues. The V gene lost 1 base and the J gene lost 1 base, with 11 bases spanning the gap. The CDR3 region has the DNA TGTGCCAGCAGTTACTACTCGGGATATTCCTACGAGCAGTACTTC. Protein sequence: CASSYYSGYSYEQYF.

The chain carries TRBV4-2 and TRBJ2-1, with 7 bases identical to TRBD2. This CDR3 has 14 amino acids. Germline V CDR1 and CDR2: LGHNA, YNFKEQ. J was trimmed by 8 bases and V by 3 bases; bases with no gene match: 7. The DNA for the CDR3 is TGTGCCAGCAGCCACACGGGGGGAGGGTATGAGCAGTTCTTC. It encodes CASSHTGGGYEQFF.

The chain couples TRBV6-2 or TRBV6-3 to TRBJ2-3, with D unclear. There are 12 residues in the CDR3. The germline V and J ends were trimmed by 11 bases and 0 bases, with 9 bases remaining between them. Germline V gives CDR1 MNHEY, CDR2 SVGEGT. The CDR3 nucleotides are TGTGCCGCTAGAGGCAGCACAGATACGCAGTATTTT. Protein: CAARGSTDTQYF.

The chain couples TRBV5-1 to TRBJ2-1, with D unclear. CDR3 size: 14 residues. From germline, CDR1 is SGHRS and CDR2 YFSETQ. V lost 1 base and J 1 base, leaving 6 bases between the germline ends. In DNA, the CDR3 is TGCGCCAGCAGCTTGCCTAGGTCCTACAATGAGCAGTTCTTC. Translation gives CASSLPRSYNEQFF.

This clonotype has only a few counts. The J gene is TRBJ1-4, the V gene TRBV20-1, with D tentatively TRBD1 (5 bases). With 3 bases removed from V and 8 bases from J, the gap between germline ends came to 13 bases. This CDR3 contains 13 residues. CDR1 and CDR2 from the germline V gene are DFQATT and SNEGSKA (reference sequence). The CDR3 spells CSASGLGEEKLFF. CDR3 bases: TGCAGTGCTAGCGGCCTGGGGGAGGAAAAACTGTTTTTT.

V and J are TRBV4-3 and TRBJ2-2; D call uncertain. The CDR3 is made up of 15 amino acids. Trimming pared 0 bases from V and 4 bases from J, leaving 9 bases between. The V gene's germline CDR1 is LGHNA and CDR2 YSLEER. The CDR3 sequence: CASSQDQGVTGELFF. CDR3 sequence (DNA): TGCGCCAGCAGCCAAGATCAAGGAGTCACCGGGGAGCTGTTTTTT.

This clonotype was seen a handful of times. The chain carries TRBV20-1 and TRBJ1-1; no definite D call. The CDR3 covers 12 residues. The germline V gene has CDR1 DFQATT and CDR2 SNEGSKA (reference sequence). V lost 2 bases and J 8 bases, leaving 12 bases between the germline ends. The CDR3 is CSARPNEAEAFF. CDR3 sequence (DNA): TGCAGTGCTAGACCCAACGAGGCAGAAGCTTTCTTT.

This clonotype came up a few times. V usage is TRBV25-1 and J usage is TRBJ2-2, with TRBD1 identical over 9 bases. V lost 1 base to trimming and J lost 1 base; unmatched junction nucleotides: 1. The V gene's germline CDR1 is MGHDK and CDR2 SYGVNS. CDR3 length: 16 amino acids. The CDR3 DNA is TGTGCCAGCAGTGAATTGGGACAGGGGAACACCGGGGAGCTGTTTTTT. It yields the protein CASSELGQGNTGELFF.

CDR3 sequence reads: CASSLAGRPDYEQYF. CDR3 DNA sequence: TGCGCCAGCAGCTTGGCCGGACGCCCGGACTACGAGCAGTACTTC. The chain uses TRBV5-1 and TRBJ2-7; D call uncertain. The CDR3 spans 15 residues. Trimming took off 0 bases at V and 3 bases at J, with 13 bases between the two ends. CDR1 and CDR2 from the germline V gene are SGHRS and YFSETQ.

This clonotype was seen ten or more times. This chain links TRBV28 with TRBJ2-7, with 7 bases aligning to TRBD1. The CDR3 runs to 12 residues. Per the germline V gene, CDR1 is MDHEN and CDR2 is SYDVKM. Losses at the gene ends were 6 bases for V and 4 bases for J; bases not matched to a gene: 3. As DNA, the CDR3 is TGTGCCAGCAGACTGACAGGGTACGAGCAGTACTTC. Translation: CASRLTGYEQYF. The whole variable domain, remainder taken from reference TRBV28 and TRBJ2-7, is DVKVTQSSRYLVKRTGEKVFLECVQDMDHENMFWYRQDPGLGLRLIYFSYDVKMKEKGDIPEGYSVSREKKERFSLILESASTNQTSMYLCASRLTGYEQYFGPGTRLTVT.

This clonotype was detected a few times. V gene TRBV7-2 combines with J gene TRBJ2-1; possibly TRBD2 for D (5 bases). Trimming removed 7 bases at V and 0 bases at J, with 13 bases between. Germline CDR1 reads SGHTA; CDR2 reads FQGNSA. This CDR3 is 15 amino acids long. In DNA form, the CDR3 reads TGTGCCAGCACCTCGGGCGGAGGCTCCTACAATGAGCAGTTCTTC. The encoded protein is CASTSGGGSYNEQFF. The whole variable domain, filled in from reference TRBV7-2 and TRBJ2-1, reads GAGVSQSPSNKVTEKGKDVELRCDPISGHTALYWYRQSLGQGLEFLIYFQGNSAPDKSGLPSDRFSAERTGGSVSTLTIQRTQQEDSAVYLCASTSGGGSYNEQFFGPGTRLTVL.

This rearrangement joins TRBV3-1 to TRBJ2-5; D not certain. This CDR3 is 13 amino acids long. The germline CDR1 and CDR2 sequences are LGHDT and YNNKEL (reference sequence). The V end lost 1 base, the J end lost 1 base, and 4 bases lay between the germline ends. In DNA, the CDR3 is TGTGCCAGCAGCCAAGCCGGCCAAGAGACCCAGTACTTC. This translates into CASSQAGQETQYF.

This clonotype was seen many times. V gene TRBV12-3 or TRBV12-4 combines with J gene TRBJ2-2; D is tentatively TRBD1 or TRBD2 (5 bases each). Trimming removed 3 bases at V and 6 bases at J, with 14 bases between. This CDR3 comprises 15 residues. The CDR3 is CASSLGDLGAGELFF. The DNA for the CDR3 is TGTGCCAGCAGTTTGGGGGATTTAGGCGCCGGGGAGCTGTTTTTT.

This clonotype was observed a handful of times. This chain uses TRBV12-3 or TRBV12-4 with TRBJ2-7; D gene unclear. Trimming cost V 6 bases and J 2 bases, with 11 bases left between them. This CDR3 region has 13 residues. In nucleotides, the CDR3 is TGTGCCAGCAGCCATAAAGCCCCCTACGAGCAGTACTTC. Protein sequence: CASSHKAPYEQYF.

This clonotype was seen a handful of times. The chain recombines TRBV6-2 or TRBV6-3 with TRBJ1-5; no firm D call. CDR3 size: 13 residues. Between the trimmed V and J ends, which lost 2 bases and 7 bases, there was a span of 9 bases. Germline V gene lookup returns CDR1 MNHEY and CDR2 SVGEGT. Here the CDR3 DNA reads TGTGCCAGCAGTTACGGGCTGTCGCAGCCCCAGCATTTT. Amino acids: CASSYGLSQPQHF.

This clonotype was seen at least ten times. The chain employs TRBV18 and TRBJ2-3; D is unclear. CDR1 and CDR2 (germline): KGHSH, LQKENI. The CDR3 runs to 12 residues. V was shortened by 8 bases and J by 2 bases, with 8 bases between the two germline ends. The CDR3 DNA is TGTGCCAGCAGCCCAAACACAGATACGCAGTATTTT. Amino acids: CASSPNTDTQYF.

The chain employs TRBV7-9 and TRBJ1-4; D may be TRBD1 (6 bases). Germline V CDR1 and CDR2: SEHNR, FQNEAQ (reference sequence). The CDR3 has 15 amino acids. Trimming stripped 5 bases from V and 8 bases from J, with 18 bases between. The CDR3 protein is CASSRSAGVGEKLFF. CDR3 nucleotide sequence: TGTGCCAGCAGCCGTTCGGCAGGGGTGGGGGAAAAACTGTTTTTT.

This chain links TRBV27 with TRBJ1-1, with D maybe TRBD1 (5 bases). This CDR3 has 15 amino acids. CDR1 and CDR2 (germline): MNHEY, SMNVEV (reference sequence). Trimming cost V 3 bases and J 0 bases, with 11 bases left between them. In DNA form, the CDR3 reads TGTGCCAGCAGTTTGATAGGGACGGTGAACACTGAAGCTTTCTTT. As protein: CASSLIGTVNTEAFF.

The chain links TRBV7-9 to TRBJ2-5; 12 nucleotides match TRBD2. The V gene end was trimmed by 5 bases and the J gene end by 4 bases; junction bases not matched to a gene: 8. The length of the CDR3 is 16 residues. Germline V CDR1 and CDR2: SEHNR, FQNEAQ (reference sequence). CDR3 sequence (DNA): TGTGCCAGCAGCCCCGGACTAGCGGGGAAGGGAGAGACCCAGTACTTC. It specifies CASSPGLAGKGETQYF.

This clonotype has more than one count but fewer than ten. The gene calls are TRBV12-3 or TRBV12-4 and TRBJ2-1; D perhaps matches TRBD1 (5 bases). V was clipped by 5 bases and J by 4 bases, with 12 bases between them. This CDR3 has 14 amino acids. The DNA for the CDR3 is TGTGCCAGCAGTCCGCAGGGTAGGTACAATGAGCAGTTCTTC. Translating gives CASSPQGRYNEQFF.

Only a few counts were recorded for this clonotype. V usage is TRBV25-1 and J usage is TRBJ2-7, with unresolved D. The CDR3 runs 15 residues. Looked up from germline, CDR1 is MGHDK and CDR2 is SYGVNS. The V end lost 3 bases, the J end lost 0 bases, and 12 bases lay between the germline ends. The CDR3 DNA follows: TGTGCCAGCAGTGATACAGCGACATACTCCTACGAGCAGTACTTC. This translates into CASSDTATYSYEQYF.

This clonotype occurred a few times. V is TRBV11-1 and J is TRBJ2-1; 11 bases align to TRBD2. This CDR3 contains 18 residues. The V gene end was trimmed by 5 bases and the J gene end by 3 bases; junction bases not matched to a gene: 12. The germline V gene encodes CDR1 SGHAT and CDR2 FQDESV (reference sequence). CDR3 DNA sequence: TGTGCCAGCAGCCCACACCCCCGGCTAGCGGGGGGCTACAATGAGCAGTTCTTC. Encoded protein: CASSPHPRLAGGYNEQFF.